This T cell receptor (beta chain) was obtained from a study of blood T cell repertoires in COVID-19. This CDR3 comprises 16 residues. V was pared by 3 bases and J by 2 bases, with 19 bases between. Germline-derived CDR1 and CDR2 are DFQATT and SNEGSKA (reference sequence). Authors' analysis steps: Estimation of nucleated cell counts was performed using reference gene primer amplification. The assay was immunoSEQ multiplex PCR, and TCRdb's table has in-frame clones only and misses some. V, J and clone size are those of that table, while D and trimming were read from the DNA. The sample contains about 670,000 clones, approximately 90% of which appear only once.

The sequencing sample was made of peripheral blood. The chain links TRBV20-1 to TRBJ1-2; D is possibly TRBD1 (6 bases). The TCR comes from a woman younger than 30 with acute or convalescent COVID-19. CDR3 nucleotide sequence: TGCAGTGCTAGTTCGCAGGACCTGGGGGCGAACTATGGCTACACCTTC. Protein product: CSASSQDLGANYGYTF.